This T cell receptor (beta chain) comes out of a study of blood T cell repertoires in COVID-19 (dated by TCRdb to between 2020 and 2021). For the wider study: The collaborator samples originated in the United States, Italy and Spain and spanned the acute and convalescent phases of COVID-19. The material from the prospective study consisted of cDNA or gDNA derived from T cells, B-cell-depleted T cells, or PBMCs. Deeply sampled blood TCRbeta repertoires from subjects exposed to, actively infected with, or recovered from COVID-19 were included in the dataset. A freely available public database, intended as a resource for researchers studying the immune response to SARS-CoV-2, is where the repertoires were released. The samples were drawn from the first 160 participants of the ongoing ImmuneRACE study and from roughly 1,300 subjects provided by 6 global collaborators. The sample metadata nearly always contained a de-identified subject ID, COVID-19 status, age in years and sex. Where available, HLA class I and class II types were taken from metadata supplied by the sample provider and were not determined by assay-based typing. What the study reported, not specific to this receptor: The quantity of clinical and demographic metadata differed by source and by participant and was supplied without curation.

Collaborating institutions collected whole blood in K2EDTA tubes following their own protocols. Collaborator samples were shipped for TCRbeta analysis as frozen whole blood, isolated PBMCs, or DNA extracted from either sample type. About this clone itself: The target of this receptor is not known. No base-level quality is on record; no much larger clone is a single base apart.

The germline V gene sets CDR1 to SGHRS and CDR2 to YFSETQ. Including cysteine and phenylalanine, the CDR3 has 15 amino acids. The kept DNA is CDR3 alone, 45 bases in frame from the first base. V drops 3 bases and J drops 5 bases, leaving 17 bases in between. The immunoSEQ Assay, a bias-controlled multiplex PCR, was used to amplify TCRbeta CDR3 regions from genomic DNA. Under the source paper's analysis protocol: The number of nucleated cells in each sample was estimated by amplification of reference gene primers within the assay. To quantify the absolute abundance of each unique TCRbeta CDR3 rearrangement, sequence reads were collapsed and filtered. For each sample, productive Simpson clonality was calculated as the square root of Simpson's diversity index over productive rearrangements. What TCRdb holds here is the immuneACCESS table cut down to in-frame rearrangements. Part of the clones is not present; checked against another copy, under half of the missing clones reflect an unresolved V gene, and the others are unexplained. That table furnishes V, J and clone size, whereas the DNA furnished D and trimming. The sample includes about 140,000 clones, with 70% to 85% observed a single time. The ten largest clones represent about 5.8% of the sample.

The specimen was peripheral blood. This TCR was recovered from a human donor in a cohort sampled during active COVID-19. The chain is assembled from TRBV5-1 and TRBJ2-5, with TRBD2 as a weak D call on 6 bases. The bases are TGCGCCAGCAGCTCTTCACCCGGCGGGGTTGAGACCCAGTACTTC. It specifies CASSSSPGGVETQYF.